This entry describes one T cell receptor (beta chain). Its target is not known. This entry is derived from a study of cytomegalovirus exposure and HLA in healthy donors. Study-level points and caveats: Solely CMV serostatus was available to characterize immune exposure. HLA restriction was apparent for most CMV-associated TCR beta chains in a later analysis. TCR beta chains associated with HLA were, in a later analysis, more clonally expanded than equally common others.

It was with 60 Vbeta and 13 Jbeta primers that the PCR ran. Sequencing was performed with immunoSEQ multiplex PCR; in TCRdb, only in-frame clones are kept and a portion is missing. The sample contains tens of thousands of clones, approximately 78% of which appear only once. CDR3 length: 14 residues. V was shortened by 10 bases and J by 7 bases, with 23 bases between the two germline ends. Germline V gene sequence: CDR1 SNHLY, CDR2 FYNNEI. This clonotype originated in a man aged 18 to 30 in good health and CMV-seropositive. Sequenced sample: PBMCs. The chain uses TRBV2 and TRBJ2-7; a weak D match, TRBD2 (5 bases). CDR3 nucleotide sequence: TGTGCCATCCCAATAACGGCAGGCACGGGGGAGCAGTACTTC. Translating it yields CAIPITAGTGEQYF.